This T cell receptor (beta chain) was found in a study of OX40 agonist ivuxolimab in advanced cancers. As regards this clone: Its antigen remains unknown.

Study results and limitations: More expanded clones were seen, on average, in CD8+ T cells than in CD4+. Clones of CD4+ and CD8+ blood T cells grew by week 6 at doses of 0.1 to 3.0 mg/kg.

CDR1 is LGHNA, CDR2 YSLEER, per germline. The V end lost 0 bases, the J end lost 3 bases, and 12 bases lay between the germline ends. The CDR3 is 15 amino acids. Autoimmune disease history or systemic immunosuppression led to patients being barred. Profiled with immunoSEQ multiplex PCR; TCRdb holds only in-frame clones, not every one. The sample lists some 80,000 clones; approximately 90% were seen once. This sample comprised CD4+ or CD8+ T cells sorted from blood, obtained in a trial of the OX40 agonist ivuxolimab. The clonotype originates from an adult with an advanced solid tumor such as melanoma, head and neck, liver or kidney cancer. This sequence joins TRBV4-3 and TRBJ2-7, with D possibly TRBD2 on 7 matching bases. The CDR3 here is CASSQEWGGSYEQYF. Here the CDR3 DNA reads TGCGCCAGCAGCCAAGAGTGGGGGGGCAGCTACGAGCAGTACTTC.